Listed below are T cell receptor beta chains from one sample, sequenced in a study of control samples from healthy donors and cancer patients. Repertoires were generated with immunoSEQ multiplex PCR, while TCRdb's copy carries only in-frame clones and drops some. The table shows 150,000 to 200,000 clones, with 90% to 95% occurring only once. Source material: blood. These receptors came from a woman aged 30 to 39 in good health. Each CDR3 is given with its conserved first and last residue. A D gene is named only where the DNA matches it firmly. Not all rows give a size; the values are once, few, many and, for expanded clones, a class.

D,size,V,J,DNA,CDR3
.,.,TRBV20-1,TRBJ1-2,TGCAGTGCTAGAGGACAGTATGGCTACACCTTC,CSARGQYGYTF
.,.,TRBV19,TRBJ1-5,TGTGCCAGTAGTATAATAGATCATAGCAATCAGCCCCAGCATTTT,CASSIIDHSNQPQHF
TRBD1,.,TRBV2,TRBJ1-2,TGTGCCAGCAGAGCCGGGACAGGACCCGACTATGGCTACACCTTC,CASRAGTGPDYGYTF
.,.,TRBV13,TRBJ1-4,TGTGCCAGCAGCTTAGGAGGATCTAATGAAAAACTGTTTTTT,CASSLGGSNEKLFF
.,.,TRBV15,TRBJ1-5,TGTGCCACCAGCAGAGCCCCGACAGTCAGCAATCAGCCCCAGCATTTT,CATSRAPTVSNQPQHF
TRBD2,.,TRBV19,TRBJ2-7,TGTGCCAGTAGGGAGACTAGCGGGAGCTCCTACGAGCAGTACTTC,CASRETSGSSYEQYF
.,.,TRBV7-9,TRBJ2-2,TGTGCCAGCAGCCCCCCCAGGGGATACACCGGGGAGCTGTTTTTT,CASSPPRGYTGELFF
.,.,TRBV19,TRBJ1-2,TGTGCCAGTAGTATTCGCGGATATGGCTACACCTTC,CASSIRGYGYTF
TRBD2,.,TRBV19,TRBJ2-1,TGTGCCAGTAGTATAAGGTTAGCGGGGGTCAATGAGCAGTTCTTC,CASSIRLAGVNEQFF
.,.,TRBV6-2/TRBV6-3,TRBJ1-1,TGTGCCAGCAGTCGGTACACTGAAGCTTTCTTT,CASSRYTEAFF
TRBD1,.,TRBV15,TRBJ1-4,TGTGCCACCAGCAGAGATTTCCCCGGGACAGGGACAACTAATGAAAAACTGTTTTTT,CATSRDFPGTGTTNEKLFF
.,once,TRBV7-2,TRBJ1-5,TGTGCCAGCAGCTTAACAGGGATTCAGCCCCAGCATTTT,CASSLTGIQPQHF
.,.,TRBV9,TRBJ2-7,TGTGCCAGCAGCGTAGGAGTGACTAGCTCCTACGAGCAGTACTTC,CASSVGVTSSYEQYF
TRBD2,.,TRBV27,TRBJ2-7,TGTGCCAGCAGTCTACTAGCGGGAGTGACCTACGAGCAGTACTTC,CASSLLAGVTYEQYF
.,.,TRBV12-5,TRBJ1-3,TGTGCTAGTGGTGACAGGGGAAACACCATATATTTT,CASGDRGNTIYF
.,once,TRBV12-3/TRBV12-4,TRBJ1-2,TGTGCCAGCAGCCCTAGGGGGGCGTATGGCTACACCTTC,CASSPRGAYGYTF